This is a list of T cell receptor beta chains from one sample in a study of CD8+ T cells in alopecia areata. Clones were read by immunoSEQ multiplex PCR, and TCRdb kept only the in-frame ones, dropping some. The table records about 99,000 clones, over 75% of them present only once. This specimen was CD8+ T cells sorted from blood, taken at approximately week 30, from a patient treated with tofacitinib. All receptors come from a human donor with alopecia areata. CDR3s include the opening cysteine and the closing phenylalanine or tryptophan. The D gene is left open where the match is weak. Some rows have no size entry. The others give once, few or many, or a class for an expanded clone.

>TRBD2|TRBV6-1|TRBJ2-3|.
TGTGCCTCGGGACTAGCGGGAGGCATAGATACGCAGTATTTT
CASGLAGGIDTQYF
>TRBD1|TRBV4-1|TRBJ2-7|.
TGCGCCAGCAGCCACACCGGGACAGGGGACTACGAGCAGTACTTC
CASSHTGTGDYEQYF
>TRBD1|TRBV2|TRBJ2-5|once
TGTGCCAGCATAGGAGGTGGGGACAGAGAAGAGACCCAGTACTTC
CASIGGGDREETQYF
>.|TRBV29-1|TRBJ2-2|.
TGCAGCGTTGCGGGATGGGGCACCGGGGAGCTGTTTTTT
CSVAGWGTGELFF
>.|TRBV5-1|TRBJ1-1|.
TGCGCCAGCAGCTTGGCCGTCGGGGGTTTTGAAGCTTTCTTT
CASSLAVGGFEAFF
>TRBD2|TRBV13|TRBJ2-1|.
TGTGCCAGCAGCTCGGGACTAGCGGGGTTATACAATGAGCAGTTCTTC
CASSSGLAGLYNEQFF
>TRBD2|TRBV7-9|TRBJ2-7|.
TGTGCCAGCAGCTTCAATACCCCTAGCGGGGGTTACGAGCAGTACTTC
CASSFNTPSGGYEQYF
>TRBD2|TRBV7-9|TRBJ2-3|.
TGTGCCAGCAGCTTATTCGGGAGGAGGGCAGATACGCAGTATTTT
CASSLFGRRADTQYF
>.|TRBV4-1|TRBJ2-1|.
TGCGCCAGCAGCCAAGAGGATGGCGGCGATGAGCAGTTCTTC
CASSQEDGGDEQFF
>.|TRBV29-1|TRBJ1-2|once
TGCAGCGTTGAGAGTTGGGACCGTGCTAACTATGGCTACACCTTC
CSVESWDRANYGYTF
>.|TRBV5-1|TRBJ2-7|.
TGCGCCAGCCGCGGGGACGCCTCCTACGAGCAGTACTTC
CASRGDASYEQYF
>.|TRBV7-9|TRBJ1-1|few
TGTGCCAGCAGCTCTATTCTAGGGGCTTTCTTT
CASSSILGAFF
>TRBD1|TRBV20-1|TRBJ2-1|.
TGCAGTGCTGACAGGGGGAATGAGCAGTTCTTC
CSADRGNEQFF
>.|TRBV7-9|TRBJ2-1|few
TGTGCCAGCAGCTTAGCGAGGGCGGGGGCCCTCAATGAGCAGTTCTTC
CASSLARAGALNEQFF
>TRBD1|TRBV27|TRBJ2-3|.
TGTGCCAGCAGTTTATCCGGACAGGGGCGCACAGATACGCAGTATTTT
CASSLSGQGRTDTQYF
>TRBD2|TRBV7-3|TRBJ2-5|.
TGTGCCAGCAGCCCAATGGGACTACAAGAGACCCAGTACTTC
CASSPMGLQETQYF
>.|TRBV4-1|TRBJ1-1|.
TGTGCCAGCAGCACAGAGAATTCTGAAGCTTTCTTT
CASSTENSEAFF
>.|TRBV27|TRBJ2-3|.
TGTGCCAGCAGTTTTATTGGGGGGCAAGCAGATACGCAGTATTTT
CASSFIGGQADTQYF
>.|TRBV14|TRBJ2-7|.
TGTGCCAGCAGCCAAGATGGTCCGGGGCAGGGCGTATACGAGCAGTACTTC
CASSQDGPGQGVYEQYF
>.|TRBV6-6|TRBJ2-7|few
TGTGCCAGCAGTTTCCACCCAAAGGCCAACGACGAGCAGTACTTC
CASSFHPKANDEQYF
>.|TRBV7-8|TRBJ2-1|.
TGTGCCAGCAGCCCAGAGTACAATGAGCAGTTCTTC
CASSPEYNEQFF
>.|TRBV13|TRBJ2-7|few
TGTGCCAGCAGCTTCAGAGATCAGCAGTACTTC
CASSFRDQQYF
>.|TRBV27|TRBJ2-7|.
TGTGCCAGCAGTTTAACCCTGGCAGCACCCTTATACGAGCAGTACTTC
CASSLTLAAPLYEQYF
>TRBD2|TRBV28|TRBJ2-1|few
TGTGCCAGCAGCTCCCCTCGACTAGCGGGACACCTCTCCTACAATGAGCAGTTCTTC
CASSSPRLAGHLSYNEQFF
>TRBD2|TRBV29-1|TRBJ2-7|.
TGCAGCGTTGAAGTCGAGCGGGAGGGATCCTACGAGCAGTACTTC
CSVEVEREGSYEQYF
>.|TRBV30|TRBJ1-2|.
TGTGCCTGGACTGTCTTGAGTTATAGAAAGACCTATGGCTACACCTTC
CAWTVLSYRKTYGYTF
>.|TRBV29-1|TRBJ2-7|.
TGCAGCGCAGGGGAACTCTACGAGCAGTACTTC
CSAGELYEQYF
>.|TRBV7-8|TRBJ1-4|.
TGTGCCAGCAGCTCCGTTTCGGGGGGGACTAATGAAAAACTGTTTTTT
CASSSVSGGTNEKLFF
>.|TRBV27|TRBJ2-1|once
TGTGCCAGCAGTCCCGGGACCTACAATGAGCAGTTCTTC
CASSPGTYNEQFF
>.|TRBV4-2|TRBJ2-3|.
TGTGCCAGCAGCCAAGATGGATTGGGGGGGCCCCCAGATACGCAGTATTTT
CASSQDGLGGPPDTQYF
>.|TRBV29-1|TRBJ2-1|.
TGCAGCGTTGAGGCCCGGAAATGGTGGCTAGAATGGGGTCCGGGCAATGAGCAGTTCTTC
CSVEARKWWLEWGPGNEQFF
>TRBD1|TRBV7-6|TRBJ1-2|once
TGTGCCAGCAGCCCCGGGACAGCCGCTAACTATGGCTACACCTTC
CASSPGTAANYGYTF
>TRBD2|TRBV9|TRBJ2-7|.
TGTGCCAGCAGCGTGGGACTAGCTACGACCTACGAGCAGTACTTC
CASSVGLATTYEQYF
>TRBD1|TRBV2|TRBJ2-1|.
TGTGCCAGCAGGGTCGGACAGGGGGTCTACAATGAGCAGTTCTTC
CASRVGQGVYNEQFF
>.|TRBV15|TRBJ2-5|few
TGTGCCACCAGCCCCCCGGGGGGCGAGGCGGAGACCCAGTACTTC
CATSPPGGEAETQYF
>.|TRBV6-1|TRBJ2-1|.
TGTGCCAGCAGTGAAGAGCTGAGGAGTTTCGGTAATGAGCAGTTCTTC
CASSEELRSFGNEQFF
>.|TRBV4-1|TRBJ2-2|few
TGCGCCAGCAGCCTGACATTTATCGGGGAGCTGTTTTTT
CASSLTFIGELFF
>TRBD1|TRBV27|TRBJ1-1|.
TGTGCCAGTCTTGGACAGGGGAACACTGAAGCTTTCTTT
CASLGQGNTEAFF
>.|TRBV5-5|TRBJ2-2|.
TGTGCCAGCAGCTTGGTAATGTACACATCCGGGGAGCTGTTTTTT
CASSLVMYTSGELFF
>TRBD1|TRBV5-6|TRBJ2-7|.
TGTGCCAGCAGCTTCGGGACAGGCGCCTACGAGCAGTACTTC
CASSFGTGAYEQYF
>TRBD2|TRBV5-6|TRBJ2-7|.
TGTGCCAGCAGCCTGGGGGGGACGGCCTCCTACGAGCAGTACTTC
CASSLGGTASYEQYF
>.|TRBV7-2|TRBJ2-7|.
TGTGCCAGCAGCTATGATACGACCTACGAGCAGTACTTC
CASSYDTTYEQYF
>.|TRBV7-8|TRBJ2-2|.
TGTGCCAGCAGCTCGACGGGCCCGGCGGGGGAGCTGTTTTTT
CASSSTGPAGELFF
>.|TRBV7-9|TRBJ2-1|once
TGTGCCAGCAGCTTACTGTCGGCTCAGGAGCAGTTCTTC
CASSLLSAQEQFF
>.|TRBV4-1|TRBJ2-7|.
TGCGCCAGCAGCCAGGAACAAGACAGGTCCTACGAGCAGTACTTC
CASSQEQDRSYEQYF
>TRBD1|TRBV5-1|TRBJ2-1|few
TGCGCCAGCAGCCCGGGGACAGGGGGGGCCCTCTCCTACAATGAGCAGTTCTTC
CASSPGTGGALSYNEQFF
>.|TRBV2|TRBJ2-1|.
TGTGCCAGCATTCCGGGGCTAGCCGATGAGCAGTTCTTC
CASIPGLADEQFF
>TRBD2|TRBV6-4|TRBJ2-2|.
TGTGCCAGCGGGGGGACTAGCGGGACCCCAGACACCGGGGAGCTGTTTTTT
CASGGTSGTPDTGELFF
>.|TRBV19|TRBJ2-7|once
TGTGCCAGTAGAGATGCGGACCTCTCCTACGAGCAGTACTTC
CASRDADLSYEQYF